Detailed here is one T cell receptor (beta chain). Its specific antigen is unknown. No base quality information exists; no much larger clone differs at one position. Each collaborating institution followed its own protocols to collect whole blood in K2EDTA tubes. For TCRbeta analysis, collaborator samples were shipped as frozen whole blood, as isolated PBMCs, or as DNA extracted from either sample type. This specimen belongs to a study of blood T cell repertoires in COVID-19 (TCRdb year 2020). The study in broad terms: Collaborator samples came from the United States, Italy and Spain and covered acute and convalescent phases of COVID-19. Where HLA class I and class II types were available, the types were taken from metadata supplied by the sample provider, not from assay-based typing. The dataset comprised deeply sampled blood TCRbeta repertoires from subjects exposed to, actively infected with, or recovered from COVID-19. Nearly every sample came with metadata listing a de-identified subject ID, COVID-19 status, age in years and sex. The material from the prospective study consisted of cDNA or gDNA derived from T cells, B-cell-depleted T cells, or PBMCs. The repertoires were released in a freely available public database meant as a resource for research on the immune response to SARS-CoV-2. The samples were drawn from the first 160 participants of the ongoing ImmuneRACE study and from 1,254 subjects provided by 6 global collaborators. Overall results and qualifications from the work: How much clinical and demographic metadata was included differed by source and by participant, and the metadata was provided uncurated.

Reading from cysteine to phenylalanine, the CDR3 counts 15 amino acids. The retained sequence is limited to the CDR3, 45 bases, with the frame set at the first base. TCRbeta CDR3 regions were amplified from genomic DNA using the immunoSEQ Assay, a bias-controlled multiplex PCR. The paper's data handling went like this. The number of nucleated cells in each sample was estimated from the amplification of reference gene primers within the assay. Sequence reads were collapsed and filtered to measure the absolute abundance of every unique TCRbeta CDR3 rearrangement. Productive Simpson clonality was computed per sample as the square root of Simpson's diversity index over productive rearrangements. TCRdb took over this immuneACCESS table, retaining in-frame rearrangements with V and J assigned. Such tables are incomplete; in checked studies, under half of the missing clones stem from an unresolved V gene, and the remainder is unexplained. The V and J calls and clone size are taken from that table; D and trimming were inferred from the DNA. The sample table holds about 110,000 clones, of which 82% were seen once. The ten largest clonotypes hold 16% of the sample.

The receptor chain draws on TRBV21-1 and TRBJ1-4; TRBD1 was called by the table and not checked on the DNA. TRBV21-1 is given as a pseudogene. This receptor was identified in a woman aged 60 to 75 with acute or convalescent COVID-19. Input material: peripheral blood. The sequenced DNA: TGTGCCAGCAGCATACAGGGGGCAACTAATGAAAAACTGTTTTTT. This sequence encodes CASSIQGATNEKLFF.